The T cell receptor (beta chain) described here comes from a study of OX40 agonist ivuxolimab in advanced cancers. Study details: Prior anti-PD-1, anti-PD-L1 or anti-CTLA-4 therapy did not bar entry, and approximately 40% had some.

Measured with immunoSEQ multiplex PCR; TCRdb has only the in-frame clones, and not every one. This repertoire shows roughly 29,000 clones, around nine tenths found once; its top ten account for roughly 19%. In the case of this clone: No antigen is known for it.

The CDR3 runs 15 residues. CDR1 and CDR2 (germline): MRHNA, SNTAGT. The ends lost 2 bases at V and 2 bases at J; junction bases unmatched: 4. General study points: People who partly responded at 0.1-3.0 mg/kg had some of the least clonal expansion seen.

The rearrangement links TRBV6-4 to TRBJ2-3; 7 positions match TRBD2. The specimen was CD4+ or CD8+ T cells sorted from blood, collected in a trial of the OX40 agonist ivuxolimab. This TCR was recovered from an adult with an advanced solid tumor such as melanoma, head and neck, liver or kidney cancer. CDR3 in amino acids: CASSDIGRVTDTQYF. The CDR3 DNA reads as TGTGCCAGCAGTGACATAGGGAGGGTCACAGATACGCAGTATTTT.